This TCR beta chain was retrieved from a study of T cell responses to AZD1222 COVID-19 vaccine. Study as a whole: Second-dose schedules of about 4 or about 12 weeks were combined.

Study-wide points: Spike-specific TCR breadth and depth went up after people got two AZD1222 doses. CD4 TCRs covered the whole spike, strongest at regions 160-218 and 743-854. Baseline seropositivity occurred in only a handful of AZD1222 recipients.

The V and J ends lost 1 base and 10 bases respectively, with 14 bases between them. The CDR3 spans 14 residues. Germline V gene data show CDR1 as SEHNR and CDR2 as FQNEAQ (reference sequence). Assay used: immunoSEQ multiplex PCR; TCRdb lists only in-frame clones, some missing. This table holds around 120,000 clones, 70% to 90% found once. Comment on this clone: The antigen is not known.

J is TRBJ2-1 and V is TRBV7-9; possibly TRBD1 or TRBD2 for D (6 bases each). The sequence derives from an adult in good health. The sample was peripheral blood, taken on day 0 of AZD1222 vaccination. This CDR3 is CASSLGGAGHEQFF. The CDR3, as DNA: TGTGCCAGCAGCTTAGGCGGGGCGGGACACGAGCAGTTCTTC.